The entry below gives a single T cell receptor beta chain sequence along with its context. Its antigen is not identified. TCRdb keeps only in-frame clones here, not all; method: immunoSEQ multiplex PCR. The data contain tens of thousands of clones, 74% of them seen just once; the ten biggest clones take up 4.7%. This sample is drawn from a study of T cells in tumors after PD-1 blockade. Notes on the study in general: Peripheral recruitment is suggested, as some novel exhausted tumor clones were in pre-treatment blood.

Tumor or blood genomic DNA was sequenced, with inputs of roughly 616 ng to 6,004 ng. Germline CDR1 and CDR2: LGHDT and YNNKEL (reference sequence). Trimming took off 2 bases at V and 6 bases at J, with 13 bases between the two ends. The CDR3 has 15 amino acids. The rearrangement uses TRBV3-1 (or the pseudogene TRBV3-2) and TRBJ2-2; possibly TRBD2 for D (6 bases). The receptor was derived from a human donor with basal cell carcinoma. The starting material was PBMCs, obtained after anti-PD-1 treatment. The chain's CDR3 is CASSQSRGRSGELFF. Here the CDR3 DNA reads TGTGCCAGCAGCCAATCCCGGGGGAGATCCGGGGAGCTGTTTTTT.